This is a list of T cell receptor beta chains from one sample in a study of PD-L1 blockade in urothelial cancer. The data were produced by immunoSEQ multiplex PCR, yet TCRdb's version contains in-frame clones alone and is incomplete. The data show 45,000 or so clones, roughly four fifths seen once. This specimen was PBMCs, taken around atezolizumab (anti-PD-L1) treatment. All receptors come from a man aged 70 or older with urothelial cancer. Each CDR3 is given without its conserved first and last residue. Clone size is given for some rows only: seen once, a few or many times, or a class if the clone is expanded.

>once|TRBV7-2|TRBJ2-3
ASSLGTSGGLGVY
>.|TRBV28|TRBJ2-7
ASAFGTVFGYEQY
>once|TRBV4-3|TRBJ1-2
ASSQDRRSYGYT
>once|TRBV7-3|TRBJ2-3
ASSNDQQHVY
>.|TRBV7-2|TRBJ2-2
ASSSTGLAGTGELF
>.|TRBV19|TRBJ1-5
ASQFRQANQPQH
>.|TRBV6-1|TRBJ2-6
ASSALGGLGANVLT
>.|TRBV30|TRBJ1-2
AWSRQVANYGYT
>.|TRBV13|TRBJ1-4
ASTHRGEKLF
>.|TRBV4-1|TRBJ2-1
ASSNPGTSGYNEQF
>few|TRBV7-6|TRBJ2-1
ASSLYSGNAYNEQF
>.|TRBV5-8|TRBJ1-4
ASSSRGRNEKLF
>few|TRBV29-1|TRBJ1-2
SVTTGGSYGYT
>once|TRBV19|TRBJ1-2
ASKYWPGHYGYT
>once|TRBV9|TRBJ2-7
ASSGASDEQY
>.|TRBV19|TRBJ2-7
ATGVTLASYEQY
>.|TRBV5-4|TRBJ2-7
ASSTWDSLEQY
>.|TRBV7-2|TRBJ1-4
ASSPDGKLNEKLF
>.|TRBV19|TRBJ1-4
ASSTPRGTNEKLF
>.|TRBV9|TRBJ1-2
ASQQGANYGYT
>few|TRBV7-6|TRBJ2-2
ASSRPSGANTGELF
>.|TRBV4-1|TRBJ2-7
ASSQEAEQY
>.|TRBV28|TRBJ1-2
ASSLTGTNYGYT
>.|TRBV27|TRBJ1-1
ASSRGGSGTEAF
>.|TRBV9|TRBJ1-1
ASSATGMSTEAF